This T cell receptor (beta chain) emerged from a study of cytomegalovirus exposure and HLA in healthy donors. Notes on this clone: Its target is not known. This clone may be a read error of a much larger clone one base away.

Study-wide points: Reports showed the classifier diagnosing cytomegalovirus status with high specificity and sensitivity.

The PCR made use of 60 Vbeta and 13 Jbeta primers. The table came from immunoSEQ multiplex PCR; TCRdb's copy has only in-frame clones and leaves some out. The sample shows around 140,000 clones, more than 75% of them seen only once. V trimming: 5 bases; J trimming: 2 bases; junction bases outside the gene matches: 1. In germline, CDR1 is MNHNY, CDR2 SVGAGI (reference sequence). This CDR3 is 14 amino acids long. V usage is TRBV6-6 and J usage is TRBJ2-5; TRBD2 matches at 11 bases. Sequences were obtained from PBMCs. The sequence was obtained from a man aged 18-30 years in good health and CMV-seropositive. This chain's CDR3 is CASSRLAGQETQYF. The CDR3 nucleotides read TGTGCCAGCAGTCGACTAGCGGGACAAGAGACCCAGTACTTC.